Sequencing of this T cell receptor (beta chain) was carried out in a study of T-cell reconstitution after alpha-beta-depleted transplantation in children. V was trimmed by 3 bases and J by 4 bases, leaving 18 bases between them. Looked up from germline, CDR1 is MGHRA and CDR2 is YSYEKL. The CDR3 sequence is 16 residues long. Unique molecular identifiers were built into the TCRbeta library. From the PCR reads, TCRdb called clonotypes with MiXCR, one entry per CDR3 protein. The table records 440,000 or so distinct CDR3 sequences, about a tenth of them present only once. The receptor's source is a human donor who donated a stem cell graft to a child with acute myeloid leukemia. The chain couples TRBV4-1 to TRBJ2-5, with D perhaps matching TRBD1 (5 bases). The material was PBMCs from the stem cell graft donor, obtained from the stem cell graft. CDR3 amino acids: CASSQGPGGPVETQYF. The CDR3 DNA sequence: TGCGCCAGCAGCCAGGGGCCGGGCGGACCGGTAGAGACCCAGTACTTC.